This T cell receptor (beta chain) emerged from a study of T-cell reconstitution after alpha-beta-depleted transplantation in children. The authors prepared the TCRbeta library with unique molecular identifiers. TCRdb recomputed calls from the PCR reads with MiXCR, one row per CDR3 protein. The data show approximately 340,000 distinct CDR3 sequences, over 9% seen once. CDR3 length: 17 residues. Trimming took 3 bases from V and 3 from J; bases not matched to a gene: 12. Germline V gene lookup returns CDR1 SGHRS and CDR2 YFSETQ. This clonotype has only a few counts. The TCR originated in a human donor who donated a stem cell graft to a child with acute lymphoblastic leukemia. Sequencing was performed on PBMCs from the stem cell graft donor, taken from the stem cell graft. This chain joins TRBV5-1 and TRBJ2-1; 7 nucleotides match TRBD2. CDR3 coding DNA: TGCGCCAGCAGCTCAATAAAAGTAGCGGGCAGCTACAATGAGCAGTTCTTC. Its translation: CASSSIKVAGSYNEQFF.